The entry below gives a single T cell receptor (beta chain) sequence along with its context. TCRdb re-called the 5' RACE reads and catalogs CDR3 proteins one per entry, DNA excluded. The sample data list over 200,000 distinct CDR3 sequences. The CDR3 is 16 residues long. CDR1 is SGHTS and CDR2 is YDEGEE in the germline V gene. The sample belongs to a study of monozygotic twins with inflammatory bowel disease. Sequenced sample: blood. This chain connects TRBV5-8 to TRBJ2-1; TCRdb names TRBD1, which stays unverified in the absence of DNA. The sequence was obtained from a human donor with ulcerative colitis or Crohn's disease, or a healthy co-twin of an affected twin (not recorded which). The CDR3 loop is CASSLFGGLTYNEQFF.